The sequence of this TCR beta chain was determined in a study of Graves' ophthalmopathy and Graves' hyperthyroidism. Amplifying from RNA transcripts, the study obtained TCR beta CDR3 regions. The first-round RT-PCR employed HTBI primers together with the Qiagen OneStep RT-PCR kit. A multiplex PCR was then performed as the second round. MiXCR, run by TCRdb on the multiplex PCR reads, gives a single entry per CDR3 protein. This table holds approximately 160,000 distinct CDR3 sequences, roughly 36% found once. Establishment of the diagnosis relied upon clinical symptoms, serum thyroxine, TRAb, thyroid ultrasound and orbital computed tomography. This clonotype has ten or more counts. This CDR3 contains 14 residues. V lost 5 bases, J lost 3 bases, and 13 bases lay in between.

This rearrangement joins TRBV12-3 or TRBV12-4 to TRBJ2-5; D is possibly TRBD2 (5 bases). The receptor's source is a man younger than 45 with Graves' ophthalmopathy. What was sequenced was peripheral blood. CDR3 region: CASSPSGEKETQYF. The DNA of the CDR3 is TGTGCCAGCAGTCCCTCCGGGGAGAAAGAGACCCAGTACTTC.